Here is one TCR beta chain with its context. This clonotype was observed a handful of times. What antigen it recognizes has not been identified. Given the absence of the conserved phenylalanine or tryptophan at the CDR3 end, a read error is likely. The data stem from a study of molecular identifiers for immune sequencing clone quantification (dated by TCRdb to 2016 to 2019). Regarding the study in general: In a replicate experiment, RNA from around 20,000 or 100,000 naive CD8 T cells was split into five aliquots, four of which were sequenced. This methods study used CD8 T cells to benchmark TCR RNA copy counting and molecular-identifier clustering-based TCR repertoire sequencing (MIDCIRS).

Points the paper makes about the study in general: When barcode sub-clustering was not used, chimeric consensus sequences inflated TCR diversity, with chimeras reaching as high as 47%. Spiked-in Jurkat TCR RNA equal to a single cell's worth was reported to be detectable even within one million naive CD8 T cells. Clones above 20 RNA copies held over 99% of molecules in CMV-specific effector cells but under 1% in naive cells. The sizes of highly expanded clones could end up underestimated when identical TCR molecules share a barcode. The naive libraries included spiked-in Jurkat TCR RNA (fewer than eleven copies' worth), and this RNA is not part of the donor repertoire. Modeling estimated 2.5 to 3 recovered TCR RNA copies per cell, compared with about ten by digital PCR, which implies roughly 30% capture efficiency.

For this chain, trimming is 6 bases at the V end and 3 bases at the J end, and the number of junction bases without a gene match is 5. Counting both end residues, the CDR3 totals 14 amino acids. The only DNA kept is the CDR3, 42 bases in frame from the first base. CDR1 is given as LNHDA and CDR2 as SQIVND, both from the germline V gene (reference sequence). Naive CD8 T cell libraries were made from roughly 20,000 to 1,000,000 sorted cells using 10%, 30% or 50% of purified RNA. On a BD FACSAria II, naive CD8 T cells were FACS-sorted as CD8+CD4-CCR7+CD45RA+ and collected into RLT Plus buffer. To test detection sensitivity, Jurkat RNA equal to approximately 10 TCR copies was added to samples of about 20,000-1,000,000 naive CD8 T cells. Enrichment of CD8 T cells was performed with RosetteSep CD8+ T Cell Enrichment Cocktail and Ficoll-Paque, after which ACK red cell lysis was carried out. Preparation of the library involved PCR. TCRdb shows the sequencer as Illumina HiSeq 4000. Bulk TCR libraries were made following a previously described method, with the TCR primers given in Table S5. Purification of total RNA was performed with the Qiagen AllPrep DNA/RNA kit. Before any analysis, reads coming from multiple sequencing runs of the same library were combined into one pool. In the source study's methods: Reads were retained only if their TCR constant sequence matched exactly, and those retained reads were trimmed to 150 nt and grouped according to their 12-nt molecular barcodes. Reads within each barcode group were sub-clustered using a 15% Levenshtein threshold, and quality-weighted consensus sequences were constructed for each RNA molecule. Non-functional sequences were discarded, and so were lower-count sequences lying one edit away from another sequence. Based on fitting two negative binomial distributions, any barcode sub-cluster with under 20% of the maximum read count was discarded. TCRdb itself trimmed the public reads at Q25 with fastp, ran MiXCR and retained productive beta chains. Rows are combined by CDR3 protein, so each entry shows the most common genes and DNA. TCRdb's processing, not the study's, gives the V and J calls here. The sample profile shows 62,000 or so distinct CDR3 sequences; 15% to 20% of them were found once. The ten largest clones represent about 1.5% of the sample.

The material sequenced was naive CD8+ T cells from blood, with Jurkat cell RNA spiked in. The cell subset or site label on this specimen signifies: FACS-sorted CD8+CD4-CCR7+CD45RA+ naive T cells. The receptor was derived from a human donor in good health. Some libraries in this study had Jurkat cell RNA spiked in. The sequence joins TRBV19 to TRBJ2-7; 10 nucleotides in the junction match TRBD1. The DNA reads TGTGCCAGTAGCGCCGGGACAGGGGACTACGAGCAGTACATC. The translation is CASSAGTGDYEQYI.